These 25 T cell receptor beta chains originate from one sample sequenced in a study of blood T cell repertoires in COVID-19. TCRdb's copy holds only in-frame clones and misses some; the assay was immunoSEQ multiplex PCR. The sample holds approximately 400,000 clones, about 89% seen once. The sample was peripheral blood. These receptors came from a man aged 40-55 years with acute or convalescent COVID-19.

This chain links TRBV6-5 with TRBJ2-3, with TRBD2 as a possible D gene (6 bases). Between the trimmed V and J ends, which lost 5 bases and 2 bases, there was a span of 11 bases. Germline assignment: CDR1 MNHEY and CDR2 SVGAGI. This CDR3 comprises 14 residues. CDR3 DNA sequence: TGTGCCAGCAGTCTGGCGGGGTCCACAGATACGCAGTATTTT. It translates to CASSLAGSTDTQYF.

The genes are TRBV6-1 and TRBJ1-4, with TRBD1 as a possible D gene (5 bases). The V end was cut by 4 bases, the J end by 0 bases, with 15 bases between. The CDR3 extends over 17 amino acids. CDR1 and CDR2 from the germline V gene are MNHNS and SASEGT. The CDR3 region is CASSADSNIATNEKLFF. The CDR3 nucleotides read TGTGCCAGCAGTGCCGACAGTAATATTGCAACTAATGAAAAACTGTTTTTT.

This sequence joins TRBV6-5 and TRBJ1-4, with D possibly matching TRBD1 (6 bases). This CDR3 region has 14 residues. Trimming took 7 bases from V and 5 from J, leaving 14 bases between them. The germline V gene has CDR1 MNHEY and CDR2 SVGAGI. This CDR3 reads CASTPDRINEKLFF. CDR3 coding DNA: TGTGCCAGCACTCCCGACAGGATCAATGAAAAACTGTTTTTT.

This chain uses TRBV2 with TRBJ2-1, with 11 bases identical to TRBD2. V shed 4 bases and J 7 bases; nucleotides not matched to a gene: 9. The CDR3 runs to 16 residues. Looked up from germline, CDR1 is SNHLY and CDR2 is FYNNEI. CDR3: CASSGTSGRFRNEQFF. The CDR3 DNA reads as TGTGCCAGCAGTGGAACTAGCGGGAGATTCCGTAATGAGCAGTTCTTC.

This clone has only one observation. This CDR3 reads CASKMTERDQPQHF. Written as DNA, the CDR3 is TGTGCCAGCAAAATGACAGAGCGCGATCAGCCCCAGCATTTT. The V and J genes are TRBV6-5 and TRBJ1-5, with D perhaps TRBD1 (5 bases). This CDR3 spans 14 amino acids. Trimming stripped 7 bases from V and 5 bases from J, with 15 bases between. Germline V gives CDR1 MNHEY, CDR2 SVGAGI.

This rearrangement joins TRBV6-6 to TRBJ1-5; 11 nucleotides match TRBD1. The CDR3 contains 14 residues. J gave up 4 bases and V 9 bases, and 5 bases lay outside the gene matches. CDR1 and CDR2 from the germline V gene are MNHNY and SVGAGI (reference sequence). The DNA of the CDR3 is TGTGCCAGTTTCGGACAGGGGGCGAATCAGCCCCAGCATTTT. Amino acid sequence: CASFGQGANQPQHF.

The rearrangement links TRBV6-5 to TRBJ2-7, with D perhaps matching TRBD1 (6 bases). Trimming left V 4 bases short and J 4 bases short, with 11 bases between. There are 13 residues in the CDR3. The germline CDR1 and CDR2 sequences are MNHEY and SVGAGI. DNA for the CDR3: TGTGCCAGCAGTTCGGACAGTCAGTACGAGCAGTACTTC. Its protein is CASSSDSQYEQYF.

CDR3 protein: CASSTGLAATYEQYF. In nucleotides, the CDR3 is TGTGCCAGCAGCACCGGACTAGCGGCCACCTACGAGCAGTACTTC. The chain recombines TRBV13 with TRBJ2-7; the match to TRBD2 covers 10 bases. The germline V gene encodes CDR1 PRHDT and CDR2 FYEKMQ (reference sequence). This CDR3 region has 15 residues. Trimming at V came to 5 bases and at J to 2 bases, leaving 6 bases not matched to a gene.

The CDR3: CASSPPLFRPGQGPFSTNEKLFF. The DNA for the CDR3 is TGTGCCAGCTCACCACCCTTGTTCCGGCCGGGACAGGGGCCCTTTTCAACTAATGAAAAACTGTTTTTT. The chain has TRBV18 and TRBJ1-4; TRBD1 matches at 10 bases. Germline CDR1 KGHSH, CDR2 LQKENI. With V trimmed by 0 bases and J by 0 bases, 19 bases remained unmatched. The CDR3 length is 23 residues.

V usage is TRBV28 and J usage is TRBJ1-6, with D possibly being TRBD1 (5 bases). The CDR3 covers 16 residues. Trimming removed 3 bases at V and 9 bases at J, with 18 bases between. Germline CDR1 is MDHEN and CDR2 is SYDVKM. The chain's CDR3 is CASSFPGTRRSSPLHF. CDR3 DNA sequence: TGTGCCAGCAGTTTCCCAGGGACTCGACGGAGTTCACCCCTCCACTTT. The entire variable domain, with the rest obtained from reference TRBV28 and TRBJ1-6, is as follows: DVKVTQSSRYLVKRTGEKVFLECVQDMDHENMFWYRQDPGLGLRLIYFSYDVKMKEKGDIPEGYSVSREKKERFSLILESASTNQTSMYLCASSFPGTRRSSPLHFGNGTRLTVT.

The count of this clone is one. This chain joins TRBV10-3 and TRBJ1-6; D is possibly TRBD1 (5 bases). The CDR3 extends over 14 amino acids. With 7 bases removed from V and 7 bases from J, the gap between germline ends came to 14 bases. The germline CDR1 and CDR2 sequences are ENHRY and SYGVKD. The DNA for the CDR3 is TGTGCCATCAATATCGGAGGGGACAATTCACCCCTCCACTTT. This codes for CAINIGGDNSPLHF.

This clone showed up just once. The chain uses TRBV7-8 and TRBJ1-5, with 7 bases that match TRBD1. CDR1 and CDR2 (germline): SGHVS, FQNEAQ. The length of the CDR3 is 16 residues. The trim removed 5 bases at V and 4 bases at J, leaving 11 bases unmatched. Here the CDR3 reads CASSRQVQGLNQPQHF. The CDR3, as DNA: TGTGCCAGCAGCCGTCAGGTACAGGGGCTAAATCAGCCCCAGCATTTT. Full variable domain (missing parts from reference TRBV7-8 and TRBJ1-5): GAGVSQSPRYKVAKRGQDVALRCDPISGHVSLFWYQQALGQGPEFLTYFQNEAQLDKSGLPSDRFFAERPEGSVSTLKIQRTQQEDSAVYLCASSRQVQGLNQPQHFGDGTRLSIL.

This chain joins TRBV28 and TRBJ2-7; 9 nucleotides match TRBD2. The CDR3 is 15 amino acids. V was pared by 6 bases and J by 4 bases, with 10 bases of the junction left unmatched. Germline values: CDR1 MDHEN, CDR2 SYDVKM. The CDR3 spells CASSPLGLADYEQYF. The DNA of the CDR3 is TGTGCCAGCAGCCCATTGGGACTAGCCGATTACGAGCAGTACTTC.

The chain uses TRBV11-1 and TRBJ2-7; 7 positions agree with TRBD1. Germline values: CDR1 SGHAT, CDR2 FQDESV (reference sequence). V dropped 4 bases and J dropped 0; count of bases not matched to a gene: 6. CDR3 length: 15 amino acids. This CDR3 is CASSSYRGASYEQYF. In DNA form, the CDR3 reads TGTGCCAGCAGCTCCTACAGGGGCGCCTCCTACGAGCAGTACTTC. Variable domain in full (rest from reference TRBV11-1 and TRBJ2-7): EAEVAQSPRYKITEKSQAVAFWCDPISGHATLYWYRQILGQGPELLVQFQDESVVDDSQLPKDRFSAERLKGVDSTLKIQPAELGDSAMYLCASSSYRGASYEQYFGPGTRLTVT.

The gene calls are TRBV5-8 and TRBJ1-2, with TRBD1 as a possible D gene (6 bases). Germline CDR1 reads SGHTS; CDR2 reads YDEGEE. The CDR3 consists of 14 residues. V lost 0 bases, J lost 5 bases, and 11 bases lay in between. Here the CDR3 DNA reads TGTGCCAGCAGCTTGGGTTCAGGGGCATATGGCTACACCTTC. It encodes CASSLGSGAYGYTF. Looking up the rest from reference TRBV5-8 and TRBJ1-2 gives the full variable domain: EAGVTQSPTHLIKTRGQQATLRCSPISGHTSVYWYQQALGLGLQFLLWYDEGEERNRGNFPPRFSGRQFPNYSSELNVNALELEDSALYLCASSLGSGAYGYTFGSGTRLTVV.

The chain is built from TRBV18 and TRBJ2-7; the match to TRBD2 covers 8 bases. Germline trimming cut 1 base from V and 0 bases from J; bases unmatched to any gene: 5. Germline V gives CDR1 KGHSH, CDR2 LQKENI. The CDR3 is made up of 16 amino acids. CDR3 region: CASSPLTSGYSYEQYF. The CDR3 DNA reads TGTGCCAGCTCACCACTCACTAGCGGCTACTCCTACGAGCAGTACTTC.

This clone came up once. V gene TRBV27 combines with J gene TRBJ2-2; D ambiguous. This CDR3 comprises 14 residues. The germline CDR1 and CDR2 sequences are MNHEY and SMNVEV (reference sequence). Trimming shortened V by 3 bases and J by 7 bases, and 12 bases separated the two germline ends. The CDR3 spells CASSLQLFGGELFF. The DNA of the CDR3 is TGTGCCAGCAGTTTGCAGTTATTTGGCGGGGAGCTGTTTTTT.

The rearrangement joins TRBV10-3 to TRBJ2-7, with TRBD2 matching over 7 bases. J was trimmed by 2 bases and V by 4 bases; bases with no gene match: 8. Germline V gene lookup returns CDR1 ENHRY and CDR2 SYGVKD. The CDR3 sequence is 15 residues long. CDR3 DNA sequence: TGTGCCATCAGTGGGTTGCTGGGGGGGACCTACGAGCAGTACTTC. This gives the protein CAISGLLGGTYEQYF.

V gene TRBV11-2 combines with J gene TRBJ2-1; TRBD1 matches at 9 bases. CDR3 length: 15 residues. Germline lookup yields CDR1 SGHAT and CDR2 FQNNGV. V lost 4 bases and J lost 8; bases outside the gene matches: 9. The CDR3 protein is CASSYGIRDRDEQFF. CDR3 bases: TGTGCCAGCAGCTACGGAATTAGGGACAGGGATGAGCAGTTCTTC.

CDR3 in DNA: TGCAGCGTTGTAGGGGGGGAGGACAATTCACCCCTCCACTTT. It yields the protein CSVVGGEDNSPLHF. The J gene is TRBJ1-6, the V gene TRBV29-1; TRBD1 is a possible D gene (6 bases). The V end lost 4 bases, the J end lost 7 bases, and 14 bases lay between the germline ends. Germline V CDR1 and CDR2: SQVTM, ANQGSEA. The CDR3 length is 14 residues.

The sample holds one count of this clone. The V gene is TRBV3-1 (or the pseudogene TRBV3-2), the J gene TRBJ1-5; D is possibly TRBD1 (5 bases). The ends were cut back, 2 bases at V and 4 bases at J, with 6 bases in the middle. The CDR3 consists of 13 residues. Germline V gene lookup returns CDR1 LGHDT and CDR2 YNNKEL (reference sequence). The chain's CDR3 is CASSQSGNQPQHF. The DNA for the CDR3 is TGTGCCAGCAGCCAATCAGGGAATCAGCCCCAGCATTTT.

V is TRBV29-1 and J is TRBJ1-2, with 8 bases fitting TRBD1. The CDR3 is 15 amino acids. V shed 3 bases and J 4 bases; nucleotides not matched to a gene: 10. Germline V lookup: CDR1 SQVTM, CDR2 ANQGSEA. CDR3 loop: CSVEPAQGAGYGYTF. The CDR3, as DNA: TGCAGCGTTGAGCCCGCGCAGGGGGCGGGCTATGGCTACACCTTC.

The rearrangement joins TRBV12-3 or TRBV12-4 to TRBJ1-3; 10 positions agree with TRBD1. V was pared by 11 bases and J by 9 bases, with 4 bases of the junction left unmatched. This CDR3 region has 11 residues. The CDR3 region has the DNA TGTGCCGAGGGACAGGGGACCACCATATATTTT. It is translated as CAEGQGTTIYF.

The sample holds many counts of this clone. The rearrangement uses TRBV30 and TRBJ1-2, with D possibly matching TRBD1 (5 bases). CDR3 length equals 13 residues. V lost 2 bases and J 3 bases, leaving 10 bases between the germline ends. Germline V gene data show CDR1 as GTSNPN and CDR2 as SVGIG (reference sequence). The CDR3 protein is CAWSQQGDYGYTF. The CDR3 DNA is TGTGCCTGGAGTCAGCAGGGCGACTATGGCTACACCTTC.

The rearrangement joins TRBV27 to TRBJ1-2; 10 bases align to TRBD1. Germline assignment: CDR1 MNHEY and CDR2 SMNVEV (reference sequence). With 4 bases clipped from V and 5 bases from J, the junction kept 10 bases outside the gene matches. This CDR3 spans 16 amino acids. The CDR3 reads CASSSGMTGGRYGYTF. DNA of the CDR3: TGTGCCAGCAGTTCGGGGATGACAGGGGGCCGGTATGGCTACACCTTC.